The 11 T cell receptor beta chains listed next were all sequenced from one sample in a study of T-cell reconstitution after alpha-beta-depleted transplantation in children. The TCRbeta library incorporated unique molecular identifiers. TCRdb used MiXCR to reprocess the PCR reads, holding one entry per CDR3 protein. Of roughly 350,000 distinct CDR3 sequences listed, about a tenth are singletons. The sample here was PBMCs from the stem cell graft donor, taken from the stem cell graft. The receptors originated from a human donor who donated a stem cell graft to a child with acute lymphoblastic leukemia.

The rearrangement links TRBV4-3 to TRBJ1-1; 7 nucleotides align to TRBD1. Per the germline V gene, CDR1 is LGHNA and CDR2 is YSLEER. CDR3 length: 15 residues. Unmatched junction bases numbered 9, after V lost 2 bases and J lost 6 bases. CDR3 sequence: CASSQSWTGVAEAFF. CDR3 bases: TGCGCCAGCAGCCAATCCTGGACAGGCGTGGCTGAAGCTTTCTTT.

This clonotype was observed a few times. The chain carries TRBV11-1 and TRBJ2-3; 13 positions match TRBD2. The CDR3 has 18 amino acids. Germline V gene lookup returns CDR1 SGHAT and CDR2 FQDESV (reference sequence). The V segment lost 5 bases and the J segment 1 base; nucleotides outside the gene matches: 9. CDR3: CASSQLAGGAPGTDTQYF. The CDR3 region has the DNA TGTGCCAGCAGCCAACTAGCGGGAGGGGCCCCTGGCACAGATACGCAGTATTTT.

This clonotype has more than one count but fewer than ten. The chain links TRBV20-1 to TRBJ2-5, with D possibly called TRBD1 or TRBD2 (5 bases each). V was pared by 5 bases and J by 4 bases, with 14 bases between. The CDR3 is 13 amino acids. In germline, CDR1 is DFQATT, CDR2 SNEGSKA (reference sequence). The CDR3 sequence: CSAPHGTIETQYF. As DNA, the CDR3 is TGCAGTGCTCCCCACGGGACCATAGAGACCCAGTACTTC.

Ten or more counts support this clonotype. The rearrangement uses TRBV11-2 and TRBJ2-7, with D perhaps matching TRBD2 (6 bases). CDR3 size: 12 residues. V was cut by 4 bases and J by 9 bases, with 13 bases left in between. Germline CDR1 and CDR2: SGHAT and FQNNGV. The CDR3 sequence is CASSSGSSRQYF. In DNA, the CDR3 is TGTGCCAGCAGCTCCGGGAGCTCGAGGCAGTACTTC.

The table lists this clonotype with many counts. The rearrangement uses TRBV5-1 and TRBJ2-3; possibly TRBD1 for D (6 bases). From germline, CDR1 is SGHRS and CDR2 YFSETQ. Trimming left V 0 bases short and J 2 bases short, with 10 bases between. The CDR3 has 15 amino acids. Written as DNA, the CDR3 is TGCGCCAGCAGCTTGGAGGACAGAACCACAGATACGCAGTATTTT. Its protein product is CASSLEDRTTDTQYF.

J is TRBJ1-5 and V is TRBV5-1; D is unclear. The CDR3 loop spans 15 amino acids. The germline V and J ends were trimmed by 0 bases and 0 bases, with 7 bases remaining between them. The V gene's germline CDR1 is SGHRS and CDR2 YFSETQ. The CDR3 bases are TGCGCCAGCAGCTTGGCCGGCGCTAGCAATCAGCCCCAGCATTTT. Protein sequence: CASSLAGASNQPQHF. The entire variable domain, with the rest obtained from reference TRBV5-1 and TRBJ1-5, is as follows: KAGVTQTPRYLIKTRGQQVTLSCSPISGHRSVSWYQQTPGQGLQFLFEYFSETQRNKGNFPGRFSGRQFSNSRSEMNVSTLELGDSALYLCASSLAGASNQPQHFGDGTRLSIL.

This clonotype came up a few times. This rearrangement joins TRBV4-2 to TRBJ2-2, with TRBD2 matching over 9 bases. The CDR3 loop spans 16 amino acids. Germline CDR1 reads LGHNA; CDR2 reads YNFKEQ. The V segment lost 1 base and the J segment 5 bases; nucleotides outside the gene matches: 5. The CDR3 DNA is TGTGCCAGCAGCCAAGTTTGGACTAGCGAGACCGGGGAGCTGTTTTTT. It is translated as CASSQVWTSETGELFF.

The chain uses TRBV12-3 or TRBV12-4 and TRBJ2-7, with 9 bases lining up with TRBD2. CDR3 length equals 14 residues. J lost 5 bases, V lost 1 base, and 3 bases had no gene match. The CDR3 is CASSLGLADHEQYF. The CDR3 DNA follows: TGTGCCAGCAGTTTAGGACTAGCGGATCACGAGCAGTACTTC.

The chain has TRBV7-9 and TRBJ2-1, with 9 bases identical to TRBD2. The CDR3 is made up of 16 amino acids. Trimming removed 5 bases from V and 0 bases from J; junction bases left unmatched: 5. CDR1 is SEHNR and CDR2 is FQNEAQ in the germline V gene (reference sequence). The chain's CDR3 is CASSRGLAHSYNEQFF. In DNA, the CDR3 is TGTGCCAGCAGCCGCGGACTAGCGCACTCCTACAATGAGCAGTTCTTC.

The CDR3 coding sequence is TGTGCCAGCAGTTTAAATCCAGGCCACGAGCAGTACTTC. It encodes CASSLNPGHEQYF. The chain links TRBV27 to TRBJ2-7; no clear D gene. Germline CDR1 and CDR2: MNHEY and SMNVEV (reference sequence). V shed 2 bases and J shed 5 bases, with 10 bases lying between them. The CDR3 consists of 13 residues.

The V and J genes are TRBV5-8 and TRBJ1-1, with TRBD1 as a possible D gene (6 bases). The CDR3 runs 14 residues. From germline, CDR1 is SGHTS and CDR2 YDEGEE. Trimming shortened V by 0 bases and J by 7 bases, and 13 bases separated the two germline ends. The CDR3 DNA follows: TGTGCCAGCAGCTTGGTACGGACAGAGCATGAAGCTTTCTTT. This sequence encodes CASSLVRTEHEAFF.